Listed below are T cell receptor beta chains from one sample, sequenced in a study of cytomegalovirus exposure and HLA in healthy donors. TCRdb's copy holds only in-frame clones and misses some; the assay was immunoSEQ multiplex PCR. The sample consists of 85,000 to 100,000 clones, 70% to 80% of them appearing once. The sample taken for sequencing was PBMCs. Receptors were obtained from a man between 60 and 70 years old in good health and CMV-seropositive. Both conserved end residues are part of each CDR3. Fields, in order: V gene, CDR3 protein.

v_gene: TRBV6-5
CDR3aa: CASSRQVNQPQHF

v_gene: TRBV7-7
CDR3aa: CASSSGGPYEQYF

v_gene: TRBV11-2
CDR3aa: CASSLVSFEQYF

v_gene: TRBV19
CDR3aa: CASSLTGYGYTF

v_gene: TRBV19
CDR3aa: CASSNRGAKNIQYF

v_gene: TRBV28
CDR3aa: CASSPGGGKETQYF

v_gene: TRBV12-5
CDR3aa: CASGSGFPQHF

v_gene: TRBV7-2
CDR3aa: CASSVDRTSRGYTF

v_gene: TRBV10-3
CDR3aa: CAISEDRETEAFF

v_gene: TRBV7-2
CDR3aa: CASSLQGGNQPQHF

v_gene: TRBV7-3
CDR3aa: CASSLRPPGSKNTDTQYF

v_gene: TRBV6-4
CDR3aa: CASSVPRGSSYNSPLHF

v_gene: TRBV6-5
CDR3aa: CASSPRDGYSPLHF

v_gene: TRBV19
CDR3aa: CASSEEGRGNTEAFF

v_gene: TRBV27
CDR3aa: CASSLTGGPGGYTF

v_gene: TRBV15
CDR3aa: CATSRRMGQGKDTQYF

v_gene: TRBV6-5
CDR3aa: CASSQRVPNEKLFF

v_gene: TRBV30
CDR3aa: CAWTRRVYEETQYF

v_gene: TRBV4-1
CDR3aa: CASSQRGGAERGQPQHF

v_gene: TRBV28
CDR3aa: CASFPDGAYEQYF

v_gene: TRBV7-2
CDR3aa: CASSFTPGLFTGELFF

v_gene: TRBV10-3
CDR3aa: CASRDSSYEQYF

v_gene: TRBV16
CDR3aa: CASSQRAPGQLTDTQYF

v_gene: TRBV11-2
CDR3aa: CASSLRGTSGSYEQYF

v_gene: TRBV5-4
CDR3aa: CASSTYSGGATDTQYF

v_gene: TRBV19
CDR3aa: CASFYRDYGYTF

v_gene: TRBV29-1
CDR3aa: CSVAGRGFYEQYF

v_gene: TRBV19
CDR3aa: CASSIRTGREQYF

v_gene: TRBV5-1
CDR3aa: CASSLGVTTNTGELFF

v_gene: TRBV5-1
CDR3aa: CASSLDSPYTGELFF

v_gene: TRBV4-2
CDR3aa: CASSAPGPEAFF

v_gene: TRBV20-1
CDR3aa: CSARRSNEQFF

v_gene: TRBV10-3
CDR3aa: CATQGTSTNEKLFF

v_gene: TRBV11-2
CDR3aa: CASSFAADRVYGYTF

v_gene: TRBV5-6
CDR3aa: CASTVDRDLYEQYF

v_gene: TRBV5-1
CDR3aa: CASSLVPSGGLNTGELFF

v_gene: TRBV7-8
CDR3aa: CASSLWHTEAFF

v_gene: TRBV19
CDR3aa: CASSKQVRTEAFF

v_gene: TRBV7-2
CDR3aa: CASRGLGTGELFF

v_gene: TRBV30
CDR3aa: CASARSGPGYYNEQYF

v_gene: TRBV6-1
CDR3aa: CASSEVRYNQPQHF

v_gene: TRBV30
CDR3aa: CAWSARLAGGRWVTDTQYF

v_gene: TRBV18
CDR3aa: CANSPPSGHSPLHF

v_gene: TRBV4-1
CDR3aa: CASSQDLPADTQYF

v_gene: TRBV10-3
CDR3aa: CAISGGGFTGELFF

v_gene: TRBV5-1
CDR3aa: CASSWSSGGRETQYF

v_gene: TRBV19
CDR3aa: CASSKQGDPTDTQYF